The rows below give T cell receptor beta chains drawn from one sample of a study of blood T cells in healthy people across ages. TCRdb reanalysed the 5' RACE reads using MiXCR and keeps one entry per CDR3 protein. The sample records about a million distinct CDR3 sequences, 40% to 60% being singletons. What was sequenced was blood. The source of these receptors is a man in his thirties or forties in good health. The CDR3 runs from the conserved cysteine through the conserved F or W. The D gene is left open where the match is weak. Size is stated for part of the rows, as once, few or many counts, or as a class when the clone is expanded.

D gene	clone size	V gene	J gene	CDR3 protein	CDR3 DNA
TRBD2	NA	TRBV4-1	TRBJ2-7	CASSHGLAGGSYNEQYF	TGCGCCAGCAGCCATGGACTAGCGGGGGGGAGCTACAATGAGCAGTACTTC
NA	few	TRBV12-3/TRBV12-4	TRBJ2-4	CASSLGNAKNIQYF	TGTGCCAGCAGTTTAGGGAATGCCAAAAACATTCAGTACTTC
NA	once	TRBV6-6	TRBJ2-7	CASKVSNTYEQYF	TGTGCCAGCAAGGTATCGAATACCTACGAGCAGTACTTC
TRBD2	NA	TRBV20-1	TRBJ2-2	CSAPTGGTGELFF	TGCAGTGCTCCAACGGGGGGCACCGGGGAGCTGTTTTTT
TRBD2	once	TRBV6-1	TRBJ2-3	CASSDPGLAGMDTQYF	TGTGCCAGCAGTGACCCGGGACTAGCGGGGATGGATACGCAGTATTTT
TRBD1	NA	TRBV27	TRBJ2-7	CASSFPAGTGGREQYF	TGTGCCAGCAGTTTTCCAGCCGGGACAGGCGGCCGCGAGCAGTACTTC
NA	NA	TRBV12-3/TRBV12-4	TRBJ1-5	CASSFGIGNQPQHF	TGTGCCAGCAGTTTTGGTATAGGCAATCAACCCCAGCATTTT
NA	NA	TRBV6-5	TRBJ2-3	CASSYFVGGSRSNTQYF	TGTGCCAGCAGTTACTTTGTGGGGGGTTCCCGGTCAAATACGCAGTATTTT
NA	NA	TRBV29-1	TRBJ2-3	CSVAEGRADTQYF	TGCAGCGTCGCCGAGGGTAGGGCAGATACGCAGTATTTT
NA	NA	TRBV28	TRBJ1-5	CGTRTAKNSVRPQHF	TGTGGGACAAGGACAGCTAAGAACTCTGTCCGGCCCCAGCATTTT
NA	NA	TRBV6-5	TRBJ1-1	CASSRDKGTEAFF	TGTGCCAGCAGCCGAGATAAGGGGACTGAAGCTTTCTTT
NA	NA	TRBV9	TRBJ2-3	CASSVAGRQASTDTQYF	TGTGCCAGCAGCGTAGCTGGCAGGCAAGCTAGCACAGATACGCAGTATTTT
TRBD1	NA	TRBV4-3	TRBJ2-7	CASSQDSVARGRLYEQYF	TGCGCCAGCAGCCAAGATTCGGTGGCCAGGGGGCGACTGTACGAGCAGTACTTC
NA	NA	TRBV2	TRBJ2-7	CASSENRVLSYEQYF	TGTGCCAGCAGTGAAAACAGGGTCCTCTCCTACGAGCAGTACTTC
NA	many	TRBV7-2	TRBJ2-7	CASSFPGAEQYF	TGTGCCAGCAGCTTTCCAGGAGCCGAGCAGTACTTC
TRBD2	NA	TRBV11-1	TRBJ2-1	CASSHRGTSGGPTNYYNEQFF	TGTGCCAGCAGCCACCGAGGGACTAGCGGGGGCCCGACAAACTACTACAATGAGCAGTTCTTC
NA	NA	TRBV4-1	TRBJ1-1	CASSQEGWGHTEAFF	TGCGCCAGCAGCCAAGAGGGGTGGGGCCACACTGAAGCTTTCTTT
NA	NA	TRBV9	TRBJ1-1	CASSGLPGNTEAFF	TGTGCCAGCAGCGGACTACCGGGGAACACTGAAGCTTTCTTT
NA	few	TRBV7-2	TRBJ1-4	CASSLSGHLGEKLFF	TGTGCCAGCAGCTTATCTGGTCACTTGGGGGAAAAACTGTTTTTT
NA	NA	TRBV6-1	TRBJ2-2	CASSGSGTVETGELFF	TGTGCCAGCAGTGGTTCCGGGACGGTGGAGACCGGGGAGCTGTTTTTT
NA	NA	TRBV5-6	TRBJ2-1	CASSLGGSSGYLNEQFF	TGTGCCAGCAGCTTGGGCGGGTCGTCCGGGTACCTAAATGAGCAGTTCTTC
NA	NA	TRBV30	TRBJ1-3	CAWSGWLSSGNTIYF	TGTGCCTGGAGTGGATGGCTAAGCTCTGGAAACACCATATATTTT
TRBD1	NA	TRBV30	TRBJ1-1	CAWRGQGNTEAFF	TGTGCCTGGAGGGGACAGGGGAACACTGAAGCTTTCTTT
NA	NA	TRBV27	TRBJ1-2	CASSFRGRDGYNF	TGTGCCAGCAGTTTCCGCGGGAGGGATGGCTACAACTTC
TRBD1	NA	TRBV28	TRBJ2-7	CASTQTGASNEQYF	TGTGCCAGCACCCAGACAGGGGCGTCCAATGAGCAGTACTTC
TRBD2	NA	TRBV3-1	TRBJ2-1	CASSQLAGGLINEQFF	TGTGCCAGCAGCCAGCTAGCGGGGGGGCTGATCAATGAGCAGTTCTTC
NA	NA	TRBV29-1	TRBJ2-3	CSVGRNTDTQYF	TGCAGCGTTGGTCGGAACACAGATACGCAGTATTTT
TRBD1	few	TRBV6-2/TRBV6-3	TRBJ1-5	CASRPNRQGRNQPQHF	TGTGCCAGCAGGCCCAATCGACAGGGACGCAATCAGCCCCAGCATTTT
NA	NA	TRBV2	TRBJ2-1	CASRRDGDEQFF	TGTGCCAGCAGGCGAGATGGCGATGAGCAGTTCTTC
NA	many	TRBV28	TRBJ2-5	CASSPHRINQETQYF	TGTGCCAGCAGTCCCCACAGGATAAACCAAGAGACCCAGTACTTC
NA	few	TRBV24-1	TRBJ2-1	CATSVGQSSYNEQFF	TGTGCCACCAGTGTGGGACAAAGCTCCTACAATGAGCAGTTCTTC
NA	many	TRBV5-6	TRBJ1-1	CASGNTLNTEAFF	TGTGCCAGCGGGAACACCCTGAACACTGAAGCTTTCTTT
TRBD1	few	TRBV9	TRBJ2-3	CASSVAGGQGSDTQYF	TGTGCCAGCAGCGTAGCGGGGGGACAGGGGTCGGATACGCAGTATTTT
NA	NA	TRBV27	TRBJ2-7	CASTLPGHNYEQYF	TGTGCCAGCACCCTACCGGGACACAACTACGAGCAGTACTTC
NA	few	TRBV30	TRBJ1-2	CAWSESGPGYTF	TGTGCCTGGAGTGAATCAGGTCCTGGCTACACCTTC
NA	NA	TRBV4-3	TRBJ2-1	CASSQERQWGYNEQFF	TGCGCCAGCAGCCAAGAGCGGCAATGGGGCTACAATGAGCAGTTCTTC
TRBD1	few	TRBV6-5	TRBJ2-5	CASTEFPGQGYETQYF	TGTGCCAGCACCGAATTCCCGGGACAGGGTTATGAGACCCAGTACTTC
NA	NA	TRBV12-3/TRBV12-4	TRBJ2-3	CASMPSTDTQYF	TGTGCCAGCATGCCTAGCACAGATACGCAGTATTTT